This T cell receptor beta chain was obtained from a study of T cell responses to AZD1222 COVID-19 vaccine. Regarding the study as a whole: Donors, mostly white British, included more females; clonal diversity was possibly underestimated. Reportedly, nearly half the spike-specific TCRs target unmutated variant regions. Rises in breadth and depth of Spike-specific TCRs came after two AZD1222 doses. All repertoire sampling was performed exclusively after the peak T cell response.

Libraries were prepared by immunoSEQ multiplex PCR; TCRdb keeps only in-frame clonotypes and omits some of them. The profile shows 150,000 to 200,000 clones, 90% to 95% of them singletons. The CDR3 length is 18 residues. After removal of 3 bases from V and 7 bases from J, the junction contained 18 bases not matched to a gene. CDR1 and CDR2 (germline): SGDLS, YYNGEE. Concerning this clone itself: Its antigen is not identified.

This receptor was taken from an adult in good health. This material consisted of peripheral blood, taken on day 0 of AZD1222 vaccination. This rearrangement joins TRBV9 to TRBJ2-1, with 8 bases lining up with TRBD2. The CDR3 DNA reads as TGTGCCAGCAGCGACCCACCCGGGGGGGTAGCGGGCGCGAATGAGCAGTTCTTC. Protein: CASSDPPGGVAGANEQFF. Full variable domain (outside the CDR3, taken from reference TRBV9 and TRBJ2-1): DSGVTQTPKHLITATGQRVTLRCSPRSGDLSVYWYQQSLDQGLQFLIQYYNGEERAKGNILERFSAQQFPDLHSELNLSSLELGDSALYFCASSDPPGGVAGANEQFFGPGTRLTVL.